The 20 T cell receptor beta chains presented below share a single source sample, sequenced in a study of molecular identifiers for immune sequencing clone quantification. One entry per CDR3 protein, called by TCRdb with MiXCR from the PCR reads. The table records roughly 300,000 distinct CDR3 sequences, 24% of them present only once. Sequencing used naive CD8+ T cells from blood, with Jurkat cell RNA spiked in. Subset reported: FACS-sorted CD8+CD4-CCR7+CD45RA+ naive T cells. These receptors came from a human donor in good health. Some libraries in this study had Jurkat cell RNA spiked in.

This rearrangement joins TRBV20-1 to TRBJ2-7; D not certain. The germline CDR1 and CDR2 sequences are DFQATT and SNEGSKA (reference sequence). Trimming left V 3 bases short and J 3 bases short, with 12 bases between. The CDR3 has 13 residues. The CDR3 DNA reads TGCAGTGCTAGCGACATTGCAGACTACGAGCAGTACTTC. It encodes CSASDIADYEQYF.

In this sample, this clonotype turned up once. The J gene is TRBJ2-5, the V gene TRBV5-1; D is perhaps TRBD2 (6 bases). Germline V lookup: CDR1 SGHRS, CDR2 YFSETQ. The germline V and J ends were trimmed by 2 bases and 1 base, with 21 bases remaining between them. The CDR3 is 18 amino acids. The CDR3 spells CASSLTGLAGSSQETQYF. In nucleotides, the CDR3 is TGCGCCAGCAGCTTAACCGGACTCGCGGGGAGCTCCCAAGAGACCCAGTACTTC.

The chain joins TRBV3-1 to TRBJ2-5; 10 nucleotides agree with TRBD2. The CDR3 loop spans 17 amino acids. Germline lookup yields CDR1 LGHDT and CDR2 YNNKEL (reference sequence). V shed 4 bases and J 1 base; nucleotides not matched to a gene: 9. The CDR3 bases are TGTGCCAGCAGCCCCCTATTCGTAGCGGGGGGCCAAGAGACCCAGTACTTC. This codes for CASSPLFVAGGQETQYF.

This clonotype has more than one count but fewer than ten. In DNA, the CDR3 is TGTGCCAGCAGCTCCGCCAGAGCTCAGGGGGTCGGGGAGCTGTTTTTT. Protein product: CASSSARAQGVGELFF. The chain links TRBV5-4 to TRBJ2-2, with 7 bases lining up with TRBD1. V trimming: 3 bases; J trimming: 7 bases; junction bases outside the gene matches: 12. The CDR3 sequence is 16 residues long. CDR1 and CDR2 (germline): SGHNT, YYREEE (reference sequence). Filled out from reference TRBV5-4 and TRBJ2-2, the complete variable domain reads ETGVTQSPTHLIKTRGQQVTLRCSSQSGHNTVSWYQQALGQGPQFIFQYYREEENGRGNFPPRFSGLQFPNYSSELNVNALELDDSALYLCASSSARAQGVGELFFGEGSRLTVL.

This clonotype appeared many times. The chain recombines TRBV12-3 or TRBV12-4 with TRBJ2-5; D may be TRBD2 (6 bases). Trimming shortened V by 5 bases and J by 4 bases, and 17 bases separated the two germline ends. There are 15 residues in the CDR3. The CDR3 coding sequence is TGTGCCAGCAGTACATACGCGGGGCGTCGAGAGACCCAGTACTTC. It specifies CASSTYAGRRETQYF.

A few counts support this clonotype. V and J are TRBV29-1 and TRBJ2-7; 10 bases align to TRBD1. The V and J ends lost 4 bases and 4 bases, in that order; junction bases with no gene match: 4. The V gene's germline CDR1 is SQVTM and CDR2 ANQGSEA. CDR3 size: 13 residues. The CDR3 sequence: CSVVTGGFYEQYF. DNA for the CDR3: TGCAGCGTTGTGACAGGGGGCTTTTACGAGCAGTACTTC.

This clonotype was seen a handful of times. CDR3 bases: TGTGCCAGCAGTCCTAGCGGGAGGAACTACAATGAGCAGTTCTTC. Protein: CASSPSGRNYNEQFF. The rearrangement joins TRBV12-3 or TRBV12-4 to TRBJ2-1; 11 bases fit TRBD2. Germline trimming cut 5 bases from V and 3 bases from J; bases unmatched to any gene: 3. There are 15 residues in the CDR3.

This clonotype has just a few counts. The chain has TRBV6-6 and TRBJ1-1, with 7 nucleotides matching TRBD1. Trimming took 5 bases from V and 5 from J; bases not matched to a gene: 8. CDR1 and CDR2 from the germline V gene are MNHNY and SVGAGI (reference sequence). The CDR3 extends over 14 amino acids. The CDR3 region has the DNA TGTGCCAGCAGTCCGAACAGGGGTTGGACTGAAGCTTTCTTT. Translated, it gives CASSPNRGWTEAFF.

V gene TRBV11-2 combines with J gene TRBJ2-7; TRBD1 aligns across 8 bases. V lost 6 bases to trimming and J lost 9 bases; unmatched junction nucleotides: 10. This CDR3 spans 13 amino acids. In germline, CDR1 is SGHAT, CDR2 FQNNGV. CDR3 in DNA: TGTGCCAGCAGACCCACGACAGGGGACGCGCAGTACTTC. It specifies CASRPTTGDAQYF.

This clonotype was seen ten or more times. This rearrangement joins TRBV3-1 to TRBJ2-2; unclear D gene. With 0 bases removed from V and 3 bases from J, the gap between germline ends came to 11 bases. Germline loops: CDR1 LGHDT, CDR2 YNNKEL (reference sequence). This CDR3 is 16 amino acids long. DNA of the CDR3: TGTGCCAGCAGCCAAGACAGGTTATTTGACACCGGGGAGCTGTTTTTT. It encodes CASSQDRLFDTGELFF.

Regarding this clonotype: A much larger clone lies a single base off, so this may be a read error. This chain uses TRBV7-8 with TRBJ1-1, with D possibly being TRBD1 (6 bases). V lost 2 bases, J lost 0 bases, and 13 bases lay in between. The CDR3 covers 16 residues. Germline V gives CDR1 SGHVS, CDR2 FQNEAQ. The CDR3 DNA follows: TGTGCCAGCAGCTTATGGGGGGCAGACATGAACACTGAAGCTTTCTTT. Translating gives CASSLWGADMNTEAFF.

This clonotype has only a few counts. This chain uses TRBV7-6 with TRBJ2-3; 10 positions match TRBD2. There are 17 residues in the CDR3. Germline loops: CDR1 SGHVS, CDR2 FNYEAQ. V shed 5 bases and J 5 bases; nucleotides not matched to a gene: 13. CDR3 coding DNA: TGTGCCAGCAGCCCCCTAACTAGCGGGGCGGGACTAGATACGCAGTATTTT. Amino acids: CASSPLTSGAGLDTQYF.

Concerning this clonotype: A much more abundant neighbour one base away suggests this may be a read error. The chain uses TRBV4-3 and TRBJ2-7; D is perhaps TRBD1 (6 bases). Germline lookup yields CDR1 LGHNA and CDR2 YSLEER. This CDR3 is 15 amino acids long. Trimming pared 3 bases from V and 6 bases from J, leaving 18 bases between. The CDR3 DNA reads TGCGCCAGCAGCCAGACCCGGACAGTGGGCTTCGAGCAGTACTTC. Its translation is CASSQTRTVGFEQYF.

This chain connects TRBV20-1 to TRBJ2-7, with a possible D match to TRBD1 (6 bases). V lost 2 bases and J 3 bases, leaving 17 bases between the germline ends. The CDR3 is made up of 15 amino acids. CDR1 is DFQATT and CDR2 is SNEGSKA in the germline V gene (reference sequence). The CDR3 DNA reads TGCAGTGCTAGACCGTACCGGGACACTGACTACGAGCAGTACTTC. Translation gives CSARPYRDTDYEQYF.

Ten or more counts support this clonotype. CDR3 amino acids: CASRWDKNTGELFF. DNA of the CDR3: TGTGCCAGCAGGTGGGACAAGAACACCGGGGAGCTGTTTTTT. V gene TRBV9 combines with J gene TRBJ2-2; tentative D call: TRBD1 (6 bases). The germline V and J ends were trimmed by 5 bases and 1 base, with 9 bases remaining between them. This CDR3 is 14 amino acids long. The germline gives CDR1 SGDLS, CDR2 YYNGEE.

This clonotype was detected many times. The V and J genes are TRBV2 and TRBJ2-3; D is unresolved. Per the germline V gene, CDR1 is SNHLY and CDR2 is FYNNEI. V was pared by 8 bases and J by 3 bases, with 12 bases between. The CDR3 has 13 residues. CDR3 sequence (DNA): TGTGCCAGCCGGACGGGTCGGACAGATACGCAGTATTTT. Its translation: CASRTGRTDTQYF.

This clonotype occurred many times. The chain has TRBV7-2 and TRBJ2-3; D gene ambiguous. The V and J ends lost 3 bases and 5 bases respectively, with 18 bases between them. Per germline, CDR1 SGHTA and CDR2 FQGNSA. CDR3 length: 16 residues. CDR3 nucleotides: TGTGCCAGCAGCTTCCCTGTGGCCGGTCAGGAAGATACGCAGTATTTT. Translation gives CASSFPVAGQEDTQYF.

The sample holds many counts of this clonotype. V and J are TRBV25-1 and TRBJ2-7; D tentatively fits TRBD1 or TRBD2 (5 bases each). The CDR3 is 12 amino acids. Germline V gene data show CDR1 as MGHDK and CDR2 as SYGVNS. V was pared by 0 bases and J by 7 bases, with 7 bases between. The CDR3 coding sequence is TGTGCCAGCAGTGAATACGAGGGGGAGCAGTACTTC. It yields the protein CASSEYEGEQYF.

V and J are TRBV2 and TRBJ2-7; D possibly matches TRBD1 or TRBD2 (5 bases each). CDR3 length: 15 amino acids. With 3 bases removed from V and 3 bases from J, the gap between germline ends came to 15 bases. CDR1 and CDR2 (germline): SNHLY, FYNNEI. The CDR3 DNA is TGTGCCAGCAGTGAGGAGACAGCGGAATACTACGAGCAGTACTTC. Amino acids: CASSEETAEYYEQYF.

There are a few counts of this clonotype. The chain carries TRBV25-1 and TRBJ2-1; TRBD2 aligns across 9 bases. CDR3 size: 15 residues. V shed 4 bases, J shed 2 bases, and the junction held 3 bases outside the gene matches. Germline CDR1 and CDR2: MGHDK and SYGVNS. The CDR3 DNA is TGTGCCAGCAGTGGGGCTAGCGGGACCTACAATGAGCAGTTCTTC. Residues: CASSGASGTYNEQFF. Full variable domain (remainder filled in from reference TRBV25-1 and TRBJ2-1): EADIYQTPRYLVIGTGKKITLECSQTMGHDKMYWYQQDPGMELHLIHYSYGVNSTEKGDLSSESTVSRIRTEHFPLTLESARPSHTSQYLCASSGASGTYNEQFFGPGTRLTVL.